The clone carrying this T cell receptor beta chain was recorded a few times. Its antigen is still unknown. The sample comes from a study of identical twins. Study-wide findings and caveats: Surplus twin overlap in beta out-of-frame sequences was less pronounced.

The CDR3 covers 12 residues. Per the germline V gene, CDR1 is SQVTM and CDR2 is ANQGSEA. V was clipped by 5 bases and J by 6 bases, with 14 bases between them. There were only healthy Caucasians among the donors. Template switching (which added a universal primer site) was used, and cDNA carried unique molecular identifiers. A single record per CDR3 protein comes from TCRdb applying MiXCR to the 5' RACE reads. This sample yields 460,000 or so distinct CDR3 sequences, of which 14% are seen a single time; over 0.5% belongs to the top ten. These sequences were also reported in another study, on yellow fever vaccine responses in identical twins.

This rearrangement joins TRBV29-1 to TRBJ2-7; tentative D call: TRBD2 (5 bases). Sequences were obtained from CD4+ T cells sorted from blood. The receptor was derived from a woman aged 18 to 35 in good health. In nucleotides, the CDR3 is TGCAGCGTTAAGCCCGCGGGTGGCGAGCAGTACTTC. Protein sequence: CSVKPAGGEQYF.